One sample yielded the 10 T cell receptor beta chains listed below, sequenced in a study of T cells in Graves' hyperthyroidism and ophthalmopathy. Researchers amplified the TCR beta CDR3 regions from RNA transcripts. First-round RT-PCR targeting the TCR CDR3 was performed with the HTBI primer set. TCRdb itself ran the multiplex PCR reads through MiXCR, one entry per CDR3 protein. This repertoire shows about 480,000 distinct CDR3 sequences, about an eighth found once; its top ten account for roughly 17%. The sample consisted of blood. Receptors originate from a woman between 18 and 30 years old with Graves' hyperthyroidism.

This clonotype was detected many times. The gene calls are TRBV12-3 or TRBV12-4 and TRBJ1-5, with D unclear. Trimming took 1 base from V and 1 from J, leaving 11 bases between them. CDR3 length: 16 residues. The CDR3 DNA sequence: TGTGCCAGCAGTTTAGGGGATGCGAGGAGCAATCAGCCCCAGCATTTT. Amino acids: CASSLGDARSNQPQHF.

The sample holds a few counts of this clonotype. This chain connects TRBV24-1 to TRBJ2-2; no clear D. Germline CDR1 is KGHDR and CDR2 is SFDVKD. CDR3 length: 15 residues. V lost 4 bases to trimming and J lost 4 bases, with 12 bases between them. CDR3 protein: CATSDSHLVTGELFF. Written as DNA, the CDR3 is TGTGCCACCAGTGACAGCCACCTCGTCACCGGGGAGCTGTTTTTT.

The chain is built from TRBV19 and TRBJ1-1; the D gene is possibly TRBD1 (6 bases). V dropped 1 base and J dropped 3 bases, with 9 bases sitting between them. CDR3 length: 14 residues. Germline CDR1 LNHDA, CDR2 SQIVND (reference sequence). In DNA form, the CDR3 reads TGTGCCAGTAGTATAGGACAGGAAGACACTGAAGCTTTCTTT. Residues: CASSIGQEDTEAFF.

In this sample, this clonotype turned up a few times. The genes are TRBV19 and TRBJ1-3; D uncertain. V lost 11 bases and J lost 6, with 17 bases in between. The germline V gene has CDR1 LNHDA and CDR2 SQIVND (reference sequence). The CDR3 covers 13 residues. The CDR3 loop reads CAASRDFQNTIYF. The CDR3 coding sequence is TGTGCCGCGTCCCGGGATTTCCAAAACACCATATATTTT.

The chain combines TRBV6-1 with TRBJ1-5; the D is unclear. The CDR3 is 14 amino acids. V was pared by 5 bases and J by 4 bases, with 12 bases between. Per the germline V gene, CDR1 is MNHNS and CDR2 is SASEGT. CDR3 region: CASSPKVVNQPQHF. The CDR3 nucleotides read TGTGCCAGCAGTCCAAAGGTGGTAAATCAGCCCCAGCATTTT.

At least ten counts were recorded for this clonotype. The genes are TRBV5-1 and TRBJ2-1; TRBD1 is a possible D gene (6 bases). Trimming took 6 bases from V and 4 from J, leaving 14 bases between them. CDR3 length equals 14 residues. Germline values: CDR1 SGHRS, CDR2 YFSETQ. The DNA of the CDR3 is TGCGCCAGCACGAGGGACACTGATTACAATGAGCAGTTCTTC. It translates to CASTRDTDYNEQFF.

This clonotype was seen a handful of times. This CDR3 fails to terminate in the conserved phenylalanine or tryptophan, so it likely reflects a read error. This chain joins TRBV7-6 and TRBJ1-2; TRBD1 might be the D (5 bases). The CDR3 totals 14 residues. The germline CDR1 and CDR2 sequences are SGHVS and FNYEAQ. With 5 bases removed from V and 0 bases from J, the gap between germline ends came to 10 bases. The CDR3, as DNA: TGTGCCAGCAGCAGGGGCCCTTCTAACTATGGCTACACCCTC. Translating gives CASSRGPSNYGYTL.

This clonotype was detected only a few times. This chain links TRBV19 with TRBJ2-5, with a tentative D call TRBD2 (5 bases). The CDR3 spans 13 residues. Germline V gene data show CDR1 as LNHDA and CDR2 as SQIVND (reference sequence). V lost 5 bases to trimming and J lost 10 bases, with 17 bases between them. This CDR3 reads CASSPGPDGIQYF. The CDR3 region has the DNA TGTGCCAGTAGTCCAGGACCCGACGGGATCCAGTACTTC.

This clonotype turned up a few times. This chain joins TRBV5-4 and TRBJ1-6; D is ambiguous. The CDR3 extends over 15 amino acids. V dropped 0 bases and J dropped 6 bases, with 10 bases sitting between them. Germline V CDR1 and CDR2: SGHNT, YYREEE (reference sequence). As DNA, the CDR3 is TGTGCCAGCAGCTTGGAGGGATGGGGTAATTCACCCCTCCACTTT. Its translation: CASSLEGWGNSPLHF.

In its sample, this clonotype was seen once. The V gene is TRBV2, the J gene TRBJ2-1, with a possible D match to TRBD2 (6 bases). The V gene lost 0 bases and the J gene lost 10 bases, with 10 bases spanning the gap. The CDR3 spans 13 residues. CDR1 and CDR2 (germline): SNHLY, FYNNEI. CDR3 loop: CASSEASRGEQFF. In DNA, the CDR3 is TGTGCCAGCAGTGAAGCTTCGCGGGGCGAGCAGTTCTTC.